These 32 T cell receptor beta chains originate from one sample sequenced in a study of blood T cell repertoires in COVID-19 (dated by TCRdb to the early 2020s). Library preparation was by the immunoSEQ multiplex PCR assay. What TCRdb holds here is the immuneACCESS table cut down to in-frame rearrangements. Part of the clones is not present; checked against another copy, under half of the missing clones reflect an unresolved V gene, and the others are unexplained. A total of roughly 180,000 clones appear in this sample, 80% to 90% of them only once. Of the sample, 7.7% is held by the ten largest clones. Sequenced input: peripheral blood. The receptors originated from a man aged 40-49 years who had recovered from COVID-19.

This clone was seen once. The chain recombines TRBV7-2 with TRBJ2-5; D is ambiguous. The CDR3 totals 13 residues. Germline CDR1 is SGHTA and CDR2 is FQGNSA. The V and J ends lost 6 bases and 1 base respectively, with 9 bases between them. CDR3 coding DNA: TGTGCCAGCAGGTCCAGGCCCCAAGAGACCCAGTACTTC. Its protein is CASRSRPQETQYF.

V usage is TRBV6-5 and J usage is TRBJ2-1; 8 bases line up with TRBD1. The CDR3 has 15 amino acids. With 0 bases clipped from V and 4 bases from J, the junction kept 2 bases outside the gene matches. CDR1 MNHEY and CDR2 SVGAGI come from the germline V gene. Here the CDR3 reads CASSYSGQEYNEQFF. In DNA form, the CDR3 reads TGTGCCAGCAGTTACTCGGGACAGGAATACAATGAGCAGTTCTTC.

The chain uses TRBV9 and TRBJ2-3; TRBD2 aligns across 12 bases. Germline CDR1 is SGDLS and CDR2 is YYNGEE. This CDR3 comprises 16 residues. Trimming removed 0 bases from V and 5 bases from J; junction bases left unmatched: 4. CDR3 sequence: CASSVDPSGGVDTQYF. The DNA of the CDR3 is TGTGCCAGCAGCGTAGATCCTAGCGGGGGGGTAGATACGCAGTATTTT.

The table lists this clone with a few counts. The chain joins TRBV6-5 to TRBJ1-3; no clear D. V lost 6 bases and J 2 bases, leaving 11 bases between the germline ends. Germline lookup yields CDR1 MNHEY and CDR2 SVGAGI. This CDR3 has 14 amino acids. The CDR3 DNA is TGTGCCAGCAGCCTCAGTTTTACTGGAAACACCATATATTTT. Protein: CASSLSFTGNTIYF.

The chain recombines TRBV9 with TRBJ2-7; tentatively, D is TRBD1 (6 bases). Germline CDR1 is SGDLS and CDR2 is YYNGEE. Trimming left V 0 bases short and J 6 bases short, with 19 bases between. The CDR3 loop spans 16 amino acids. In DNA, the CDR3 is TGTGCCAGCAGCGTAGGGCCCCTAATACAGGGAGCCGAGCAGTACTTC. This gives the protein CASSVGPLIQGAEQYF.

V usage is TRBV29-1 and J usage is TRBJ2-1, with D maybe TRBD1 (6 bases). This CDR3 spans 15 amino acids. V lost 7 bases and J 1 base, leaving 17 bases between the germline ends. Germline-derived CDR1 and CDR2 are SQVTM and ANQGSEA. CDR3 in amino acids: CSGSTGAISYNEQFF. The CDR3 DNA reads TGCAGCGGATCGACAGGTGCTATTTCCTACAATGAGCAGTTCTTC.

The chain is built from TRBV6-5 and TRBJ1-6, with D possibly TRBD1 on 6 matching bases. V was cut by 2 bases and J by 6 bases, with 11 bases left in between. CDR1 is MNHEY and CDR2 is SVGAGI in the germline V gene. The CDR3 has 15 amino acids. CDR3 amino acids: CASSYGQSVNSPLHF. The CDR3 nucleotides are TGTGCCAGCAGTTACGGACAGTCCGTTAATTCACCCCTCCACTTT.

This clone was picked up one time. The CDR3 coding sequence is TGTGCCAGCAGAGCCCGGGACTCTGTATCCTACGAGCAGTACTTC. The encoded protein is CASRARDSVSYEQYF. V is TRBV2 and J is TRBJ2-7; D possibly corresponds to TRBD2 (6 bases). Germline-derived CDR1 and CDR2 are SNHLY and FYNNEI. The CDR3 extends over 15 amino acids. The ends were cut back, 6 bases at V and 1 base at J, with 16 bases in the middle.

The chain carries TRBV27 and TRBJ1-1; tentatively, D is TRBD1 (5 bases). CDR3 length equals 14 residues. CDR1 and CDR2 from the germline V gene are MNHEY and SMNVEV (reference sequence). Trimming took off 5 bases at V and 0 bases at J, with 10 bases between the two ends. The CDR3: CASSLQDMNTEAFF. CDR3 in DNA: TGTGCCAGCAGTCTACAGGACATGAACACTGAAGCTTTCTTT.

This rearrangement joins TRBV9 to TRBJ2-1, with 10 bases identical to TRBD1. Germline CDR1 and CDR2: SGDLS and YYNGEE. The CDR3 loop spans 15 amino acids. J lost 3 bases, V lost 3 bases, and 3 bases had no gene match. The CDR3 DNA reads TGTGCCAGCAGCGACCGGGACAGGGGCTACAATGAGCAGTTCTTC. It encodes CASSDRDRGYNEQFF.

This clone showed up just a few times. V usage is TRBV30 and J usage is TRBJ1-2; D gene ambiguous. Trimming cost V 1 base and J 9 bases, with 9 bases left between them. CDR3 length: 11 amino acids. CDR1 is GTSNPN and CDR2 is SVGIG in the germline V gene (reference sequence). The CDR3 region has the DNA TGTGCCTGGAGTGGTCCGGTGAGCTACACCTTC. The encoded protein is CAWSGPVSYTF.

This chain uses TRBV6-5 with TRBJ2-7, with D perhaps matching TRBD2 (5 bases). Between the trimmed V and J ends, which lost 7 bases and 1 base, there was a span of 17 bases. This CDR3 contains 15 residues. Germline CDR1 and CDR2: MNHEY and SVGAGI. The CDR3 is CASTKTGMGSYEQYF. In nucleotides, the CDR3 is TGTGCCAGCACTAAAACCGGGATGGGATCCTACGAGCAGTACTTC.

This chain joins TRBV7-9 and TRBJ2-7; 9 bases are a match to TRBD1. This CDR3 is 14 amino acids long. Germline CDR1 is SEHNR and CDR2 is FQNEAQ (reference sequence). The V and J ends lost 5 bases and 2 bases, in that order; junction bases with no gene match: 4. The CDR3 here is CASSPRDRAYEQYF. DNA of the CDR3: TGTGCCAGCAGCCCAAGGGACAGGGCCTACGAGCAGTACTTC.

This rearrangement joins TRBV12-5 to TRBJ2-1; D might be TRBD1 (6 bases). The CDR3 is made up of 15 amino acids. V lost 5 bases and J lost 2, with 13 bases in between. Germline V gives CDR1 LGHNT, CDR2 FRNRAP. CDR3 bases: TGTGCTAGTGGTGACCGGGACACCGCCTACAATGAGCAGTTCTTC. This codes for CASGDRDTAYNEQFF.

The chain links TRBV7-6 to TRBJ2-3; TRBD2 might be the D (6 bases). The germline V and J ends were trimmed by 1 base and 1 base, with 12 bases remaining between them. The CDR3 is 16 amino acids. Germline CDR1 SGHVS, CDR2 FNYEAQ. CDR3 protein: CASSLGLGGGTDTQYF. CDR3 sequence (DNA): TGTGCCAGCAGCTTAGGGTTGGGCGGGGGCACAGATACGCAGTATTTT.

The rearrangement uses TRBV10-3 and TRBJ1-1; possible D gene TRBD1, 5 bases. The CDR3 spans 13 residues. V was pared by 10 bases and J by 0 bases, with 12 bases between. Germline values: CDR1 ENHRY, CDR2 SYGVKD. The CDR3 nucleotides read TGTGCCAGCATGACAGAAATGAACACTGAAGCTTTCTTT. As protein: CASMTEMNTEAFF.

This chain links TRBV28 with TRBJ1-2; D ambiguous. The CDR3 spans 14 residues. The germline gives CDR1 MDHEN, CDR2 SYDVKM. Trimming left V 10 bases short and J 0 bases short, with 15 bases between. CDR3 residues: CAIRQAGTNYGYTF. CDR3 nucleotide sequence: TGTGCCATCAGACAAGCCGGGACTAACTATGGCTACACCTTC.

This clone was observed once. Written as DNA, the CDR3 is TGTGCCAGCAGAACCCCAGGTTTCCGGGGCTACACCTTC. Protein: CASRTPGFRGYTF. V is TRBV28 and J is TRBJ1-2; D is uncertain. The germline V gene encodes CDR1 MDHEN and CDR2 SYDVKM. Trimming shortened V by 6 bases and J by 8 bases, and 16 bases separated the two germline ends. The CDR3 is 13 amino acids.

This clone was observed many times. This specimen includes other DNA sequences encoding the same CDR3. The chain links TRBV3-1 (or the pseudogene TRBV3-2) to TRBJ1-3; D is uncertain. The CDR3 contains 16 residues. Trimming cost V 0 bases and J 0 bases, with 9 bases left between them. Germline values: CDR1 LGHDT, CDR2 YNNKEL (reference sequence). In nucleotides, the CDR3 is TGTGCCAGCAGCCAAGATCCTGGGAGCTCTGGAAACACCATATATTTT. Translated, it gives CASSQDPGSSGNTIYF.

The V gene is TRBV7-8, the J gene TRBJ2-7, with 11 bases that match TRBD2. V shed 5 bases and J 0 bases; nucleotides not matched to a gene: 6. The CDR3 spans 16 residues. Germline V gives CDR1 SGHVS, CDR2 FQNEAQ. CDR3 sequence reads: CASSEGLAAFSYEQYF. The CDR3 DNA sequence: TGTGCCAGCAGCGAGGGACTAGCGGCATTCTCCTACGAGCAGTACTTC.

This clone was observed once. The chain uses TRBV15 and TRBJ1-5; D gene ambiguous. There are 14 residues in the CDR3. CDR1 LNHNV and CDR2 YYDKDF come from the germline V gene (reference sequence). V was cut by 1 base and J by 4 bases, with 8 bases left in between. This chain's CDR3 is CATSRGTENQPQHF. The CDR3 DNA sequence: TGTGCCACCAGCAGAGGGACTGAGAATCAGCCCCAGCATTTT.

This clone has a single count. The V call is TRBV6-5, the J call TRBJ1-2; D is undetermined. Trimming pared 2 bases from V and 8 bases from J, leaving 12 bases between. CDR3 length: 13 amino acids. Germline V CDR1 and CDR2: MNHEY, SVGAGI. The DNA of the CDR3 is TGTGCCAGCAGTTACGTAAAGAGCGGAGGCTACACCTTC. Its protein product is CASSYVKSGGYTF.

J is TRBJ2-7 and V is TRBV3-1 (or the pseudogene TRBV3-2), with D hard to call. Trimming pared 0 bases from V and 3 bases from J, leaving 6 bases between. The CDR3 is 13 residues long. From germline, CDR1 is LGHDT and CDR2 YNNKEL (reference sequence). The CDR3 sequence: CASSQDRSYEQYF. CDR3 DNA: TGTGCCAGCAGCCAAGATCGGAGCTACGAGCAGTACTTC.

The genes are TRBV7-9 and TRBJ2-1, with 12 positions matching TRBD2. CDR1 and CDR2 (germline): SEHNR, FQNEAQ (reference sequence). With V trimmed by 3 bases and J by 6 bases, 3 bases remained unmatched. The CDR3 covers 15 residues. CDR3 amino acids: CASSFLAGGPNEQFF. In DNA form, the CDR3 reads TGTGCCAGCAGCTTTCTAGCGGGGGGGCCCAATGAGCAGTTCTTC.

The V gene is TRBV6-5, the J gene TRBJ2-2; D is perhaps TRBD2 (5 bases). Germline CDR1 is MNHEY and CDR2 is SVGAGI. The CDR3 contains 14 residues. Trimming removed 2 bases at V and 7 bases at J, with 11 bases between. The CDR3 is CASSYAGRGGELFF. In DNA, the CDR3 is TGTGCCAGCAGTTACGCCGGCCGGGGCGGGGAGCTGTTTTTT.

This sequence joins TRBV19 and TRBJ1-2; D is unclear. V dropped 2 bases and J dropped 3 bases, with 13 bases sitting between them. This CDR3 spans 15 amino acids. Germline V CDR1 and CDR2: LNHDA, SQIVND (reference sequence). CDR3: CASSIKSPQDYGYTF. The CDR3 coding sequence is TGTGCCAGTAGTATAAAAAGTCCGCAGGACTATGGCTACACCTTC.

The gene calls are TRBV19 and TRBJ2-1, with D tentatively TRBD2 (6 bases). Trimming stripped 3 bases from V and 7 bases from J, with 10 bases between. The germline CDR1 and CDR2 sequences are LNHDA and SQIVND (reference sequence). This CDR3 contains 13 residues. CDR3 DNA: TGTGCCAGTAGTATCTTCGGGAGAAATGAGCAGTTCTTC. Protein product: CASSIFGRNEQFF.

This chain joins TRBV6-4 and TRBJ2-5, with a possible D match to TRBD2 (5 bases). V was pared by 8 bases and J by 0 bases, with 10 bases between. There are 13 residues in the CDR3. Germline V gene sequence: CDR1 MRHNA, CDR2 SNTAGT. The CDR3 reads CASSRTDQETQYF. The CDR3 coding sequence is TGTGCCAGCTCTCGGACTGACCAAGAGACCCAGTACTTC.

As to this clone: The DNA is omitted, as the CDR3 cannot be located on it reliably, and the CDR3 follows TCRdb's listing. This sequence joins TRBV5-1 and TRBJ2-1; the table's D gene call, TRBD1, was not cross checked with the DNA. The CDR3 adds up to 16 amino acids, both ends counted. Germline V gene lookup returns CDR1 SGHRS and CDR2 YFSETQ. The CDR3 region is CASSYTFGTGNNEQFF.

The rearrangement joins TRBV18 to TRBJ2-5, with D maybe TRBD2 (7 bases). The germline V and J ends were trimmed by 5 bases and 3 bases, with 16 bases remaining between them. This CDR3 has 15 amino acids. Germline loops: CDR1 KGHSH, CDR2 LQKENI. The chain's CDR3 is CASSAFTGREETQYF. The CDR3 DNA is TGTGCCAGCTCAGCGTTCACAGGGAGGGAAGAGACCCAGTACTTC.

This chain's CDR3 is CASSARRAVTDTQYF. The CDR3 bases are TGTGCCAGCAGCGCCCGGAGGGCCGTCACAGATACGCAGTATTTT. The chain joins TRBV5-5 to TRBJ2-3; D is possibly TRBD2 (6 bases). Looked up from germline, CDR1 is SGHKS and CDR2 is YYEKEE (reference sequence). The CDR3 consists of 15 residues. The V end lost 4 bases, the J end lost 2 bases, and 14 bases lay between the germline ends.

The chain combines TRBV11-1 with TRBJ2-5; TRBD2 might be the D (6 bases). Looked up from germline, CDR1 is SGHAT and CDR2 is FQDESV (reference sequence). The CDR3 runs to 14 residues. Trimming removed 2 bases from V and 5 bases from J, with 12 bases in between. The CDR3: CASSLLTRSETQYF. The CDR3 DNA follows: TGTGCCAGCAGCTTACTGACTAGATCGGAGACCCAGTACTTC.